This is a list of T cell receptor beta chains from one sample in a study of T cell responses to AZD1222 COVID-19 vaccine. The repertoire was sequenced with immunoSEQ multiplex PCR; TCRdb's copy has only in-frame clones and lacks some. Of 90,000 to 100,000 clones listed, roughly 84% are singletons. The sequences come from peripheral blood, collected 28 days after the second AZD1222 dose. The receptors derive from an adult who received the AZD1222 COVID-19 vaccine. Both conserved end residues are part of each CDR3. D genes are given only for firm matches. Not all rows give a size; the values are once, few, many and, for expanded clones, a class.

length	V	size	J	D	CDR3	DNA
12	TRBV2	NA	TRBJ2-1	NA	CASSEGRNEQFF	TGTGCCAGCAGTGAGGGACGGAATGAGCAGTTCTTC
15	TRBV6-5	few	TRBJ2-6	NA	CASSLGGSGANVLTF	TGTGCCAGCAGTTTAGGCGGCTCTGGGGCCAACGTCCTGACTTTC
11	TRBV10-3	once	TRBJ2-1	NA	CAISAKYEQFF	TGTGCCATCAGCGCAAAGTATGAGCAGTTCTTC
15	TRBV19	NA	TRBJ1-5	TRBD1	CATQAQGGFLWPQHF	TGTGCCACCCAAGCACAGGGGGGCTTCTTGTGGCCCCAGCATTTT
14	TRBV5-1	NA	TRBJ1-2	NA	CASSLREGWDGYTF	TGCGCCAGCAGCTTGCGGGAGGGATGGGATGGCTACACCTTC
17	TRBV27	NA	TRBJ1-1	NA	CASSHLIGPEVNTEAFF	TGTGCCAGCAGCCACTTGATCGGGCCAGAGGTTAACACTGAAGCTTTCTTT
14	TRBV19	NA	TRBJ1-2	NA	CASSVTRDNYGYTF	TGTGCCAGTAGTGTCACCCGGGACAACTATGGCTACACCTTC
14	TRBV27	NA	TRBJ2-5	NA	CASSSSRIQETQYF	TGTGCCAGCAGTTCCTCCAGGATCCAAGAGACCCAGTACTTC
16	TRBV5-1	NA	TRBJ2-1	TRBD2	CASSLGTSGGAHEQFF	TGCGCCAGCAGCTTGGGGACTAGCGGGGGGGCCCATGAGCAGTTCTTC
16	TRBV5-1	NA	TRBJ2-3	TRBD1	CASTIPRDSLTDTQYF	TGCGCCAGCACAATACCCCGGGACAGCCTCACAGATACGCAGTATTTT
13	TRBV5-1	NA	TRBJ2-3	NA	CASFPTGSDTQYF	TGCGCCAGCTTCCCGACAGGATCTGATACGCAGTATTTT
13	TRBV12-3/TRBV12-4	NA	TRBJ1-3	NA	CASINTVGNTIYF	TGTGCCAGCATCAATACTGTGGGCAACACCATATATTTT
15	TRBV7-2	NA	TRBJ1-6	NA	CASSLGSDYNSPLHF	TGTGCCAGCAGCTTAGGATCAGATTATAATTCACCCCTCCACTTT
16	TRBV6-2/TRBV6-3	NA	TRBJ1-1	TRBD1	CASSYERQGGVTEAFF	TGTGCCAGCAGTTACGAGCGACAGGGGGGAGTCACTGAAGCTTTCTTT
12	TRBV18	NA	TRBJ2-3	NA	CASSQSSDTQYF	TGTGCCAGCTCACAAAGCTCAGATACGCAGTATTTT
14	TRBV21-1	NA	TRBJ1-6	NA	CASSKEKINSPLHF	TGTGCCAGCAGCAAGGAGAAGATTAATTCACCCCTCCACTTT
10	TRBV30	many	TRBJ1-2	NA	CAWFRDGYTF	TGTGCCTGGTTTAGAGATGGCTACACCTTC
14	TRBV5-1	NA	TRBJ2-1	NA	CASSLEGPNNEQFF	TGCGCCAGCAGCTTGGAGGGCCCGAACAATGAGCAGTTCTTC
17	TRBV5-1	NA	TRBJ2-7	TRBD2	CASSPEISGGPPVEQYF	TGCGCCAGCAGCCCGGAAATTAGCGGGGGACCCCCCGTCGAGCAGTACTTC
11	TRBV20-1	NA	TRBJ1-2	NA	CSARNSYGYTF	TGCAGTGCTAGAAACTCTTACGGCTACACCTTC
14	TRBV4-1	NA	TRBJ1-3	NA	CASSQDRSGNTIYF	TGCGCCAGCAGCCAAGATCGCTCTGGAAACACCATATATTTT
16	TRBV5-1	NA	TRBJ2-2	TRBD1	CATSLQQGAGTGELFF	TGCGCCACCAGCTTGCAACAGGGGGCCGGCACCGGGGAGCTGTTTTTT
15	TRBV10-3	NA	TRBJ2-5	NA	CAISESGTEQETQYF	TGTGCCATCAGTGAGTCCGGGACTGAACAAGAGACCCAGTACTTC
15	TRBV5-1	few	TRBJ1-6	NA	CASSPDGSYNSPLHF	TGCGCCAGCAGCCCGGACGGCTCCTATAATTCACCCCTCCACTTT
16	TRBV3-1/TRBV3-2	NA	TRBJ2-1	NA	CASSPYTTISYNEQFF	TGTGCCAGCAGCCCGTACACCACTATCTCCTACAATGAGCAGTTCTTC
13	TRBV5-4	NA	TRBJ2-3	NA	CAAGQPSTDTQYF	TGTGCAGCCGGACAGCCCAGCACAGATACGCAGTATTTT
13	TRBV5-1	NA	TRBJ1-3	NA	CASSRGAGNTIYF	TGCGCCAGCAGCCGCGGGGCTGGAAACACCATATATTTT
15	TRBV5-1	NA	TRBJ1-3	NA	CASSLRPTGGDTIYF	TGCGCCAGCAGCTTGAGGCCAACCGGTGGGGACACCATATATTTT
13	TRBV27	NA	TRBJ1-5	NA	CASSLQGNQPQHF	TGTGCCAGCAGTCTTCAGGGTAATCAGCCCCAGCATTTT
15	TRBV5-1	NA	TRBJ2-7	TRBD1	CASSLSGTGVYEQYF	TGCGCCAGCAGCTTATCCGGGACAGGGGTCTACGAGCAGTACTTC
15	TRBV9	NA	TRBJ2-7	TRBD1	CASSFRPGQTYEQYF	TGTGCCAGCAGCTTCCGACCGGGACAGACCTACGAGCAGTACTTC